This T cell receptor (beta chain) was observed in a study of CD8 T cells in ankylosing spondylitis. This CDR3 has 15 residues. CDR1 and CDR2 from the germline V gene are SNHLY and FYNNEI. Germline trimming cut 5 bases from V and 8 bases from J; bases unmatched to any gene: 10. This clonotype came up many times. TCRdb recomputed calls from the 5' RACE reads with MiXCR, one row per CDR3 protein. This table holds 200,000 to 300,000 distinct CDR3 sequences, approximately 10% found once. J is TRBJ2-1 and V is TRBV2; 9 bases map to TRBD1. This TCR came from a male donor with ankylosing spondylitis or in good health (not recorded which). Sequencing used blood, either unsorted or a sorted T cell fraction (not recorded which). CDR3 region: CASSLRDRVTDEQFF. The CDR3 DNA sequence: TGTGCCAGCAGTCTTCGGGACAGGGTCACGGATGAGCAGTTCTTC.